Listed below are T cell receptor beta chains from one sample, sequenced in a study of cytomegalovirus exposure and HLA in healthy donors. TCRdb keeps only in-frame clones here, not all; method: immunoSEQ multiplex PCR. The table includes around 130,000 clones, around 92% detected once. Source material: PBMCs. The receptor set was obtained from a man in his thirties or forties in good health and CMV-seronegative. Each CDR3 is given with its conserved first and last residue.

V gene: TRBV5-4; J gene: TRBJ2-3; CDR3 protein: CASTTGGGTDTQYF
V gene: TRBV5-6; J gene: TRBJ2-5; CDR3 protein: CASSTQGGETQYF
V gene: TRBV15; J gene: TRBJ2-5; CDR3 protein: CATSRSGTQETQYF
V gene: TRBV28; J gene: TRBJ1-6; CDR3 protein: CASSSSSGTGSPLHF
V gene: TRBV7-6; J gene: TRBJ1-6; CDR3 protein: CASSLGVGGANSPLHF
V gene: TRBV12-5; J gene: TRBJ2-7; CDR3 protein: CASDLRQGDFHEQYF
V gene: TRBV5-4; J gene: TRBJ1-1; CDR3 protein: CASSLDRDTEAFF
V gene: TRBV9; J gene: TRBJ2-7; CDR3 protein: CASSVAGTGSYEQYF
V gene: TRBV5-1; J gene: TRBJ2-1; CDR3 protein: CASSLGQSSYNEQFF
V gene: TRBV4-3; J gene: TRBJ2-3; CDR3 protein: CASSQDLLAGGADTQYF
V gene: TRBV5-1; J gene: TRBJ2-1; CDR3 protein: CASRRQGASYNEQFF
V gene: TRBV5-4; J gene: TRBJ1-6; CDR3 protein: CASSIRQGASSPLHF
V gene: TRBV19; J gene: TRBJ2-1; CDR3 protein: CASSIGTFRYNEQFF
V gene: TRBV9; J gene: TRBJ2-5; CDR3 protein: CASSVGQGARETQYF
V gene: TRBV5-1; J gene: TRBJ1-1; CDR3 protein: CASSSDRGTMNTEAFF
V gene: TRBV28; J gene: TRBJ2-1; CDR3 protein: CASTLVWATYNEQFF
V gene: TRBV2; J gene: TRBJ1-1; CDR3 protein: CASLRGMNTEAFF
V gene: TRBV10-1; J gene: TRBJ2-3; CDR3 protein: CASSEGPSTDTQYF
V gene: TRBV7-8; J gene: TRBJ1-5; CDR3 protein: CASSAGTGAENQPQHF
V gene: TRBV2; J gene: TRBJ1-3; CDR3 protein: CASINGNSGNTIYF
V gene: TRBV6-1; J gene: TRBJ2-7; CDR3 protein: CASSAFEWGDHEQYF
V gene: TRBV2; J gene: TRBJ1-5; CDR3 protein: CAIKPGASQPQHF